The clone carrying this TCR beta chain was found a few times. Its target is unknown. This specimen comes from a study of cytomegalovirus exposure and HLA in healthy donors. Study conclusions and caveats: Per a later analysis, HLA-associated TCR beta chains showed more clonal expansion than other, equally common TCR beta chains. In a later analysis, donors in an Asian-associated ancestry cluster reportedly had fewer N-insertions in productive TCRs than the cohort mean. Later analysis suggested links between common viral pathogens and several top significant clusters.

Vbeta (60) and Jbeta (13) primers were used in the PCR. Repertoires were generated with immunoSEQ multiplex PCR, while TCRdb's copy carries only in-frame clones and drops some. The table includes 100,000 to 150,000 clones, roughly 80% detected once. Deletions cut 6 bases from V and 8 bases from J, with 19 bases between. Looked up from germline, CDR1 is MDHEN and CDR2 is SYDVKM. CDR3 size: 14 residues. Sequencing input: PBMCs. The chain recombines TRBV28 with TRBJ1-2; D might be TRBD1 (6 bases). The sequence derives from a woman in her 50s in good health and CMV-seronegative. Written as DNA, the CDR3 is TGTGCCAGCAGCGAAAGCCACGGACAGACGGGCTACACCTTC. The encoded protein is CASSESHGQTGYTF.